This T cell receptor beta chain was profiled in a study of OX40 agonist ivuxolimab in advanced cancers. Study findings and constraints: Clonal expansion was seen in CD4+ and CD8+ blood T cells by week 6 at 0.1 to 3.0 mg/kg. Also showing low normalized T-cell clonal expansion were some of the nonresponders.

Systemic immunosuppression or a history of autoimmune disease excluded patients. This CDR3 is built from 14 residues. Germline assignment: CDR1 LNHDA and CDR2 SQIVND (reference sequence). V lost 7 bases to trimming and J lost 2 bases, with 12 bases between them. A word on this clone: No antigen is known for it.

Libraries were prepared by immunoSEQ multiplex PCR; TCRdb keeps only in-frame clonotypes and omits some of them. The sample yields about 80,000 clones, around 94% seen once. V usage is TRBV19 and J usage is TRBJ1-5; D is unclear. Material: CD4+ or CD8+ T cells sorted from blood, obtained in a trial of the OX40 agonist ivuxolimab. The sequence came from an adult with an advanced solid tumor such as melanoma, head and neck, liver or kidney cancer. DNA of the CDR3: TGTGCCAGTACTAGGACCATCGGCAATCAGCCCCAGCATTTT. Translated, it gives CASTRTIGNQPQHF.